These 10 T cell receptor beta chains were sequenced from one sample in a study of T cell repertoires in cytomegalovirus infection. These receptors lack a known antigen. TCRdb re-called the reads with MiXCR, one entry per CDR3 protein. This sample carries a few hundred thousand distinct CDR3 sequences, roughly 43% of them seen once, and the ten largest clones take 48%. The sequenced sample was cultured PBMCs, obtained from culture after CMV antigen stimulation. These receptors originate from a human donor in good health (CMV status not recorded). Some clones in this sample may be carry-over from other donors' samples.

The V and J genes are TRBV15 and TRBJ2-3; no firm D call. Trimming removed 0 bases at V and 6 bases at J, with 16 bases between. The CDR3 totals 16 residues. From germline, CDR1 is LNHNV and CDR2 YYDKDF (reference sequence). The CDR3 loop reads CATSRDPVGLGDTQYF. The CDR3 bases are TGTGCCACCAGCAGAGATCCTGTGGGGTTGGGGGATACGCAGTATTTT.

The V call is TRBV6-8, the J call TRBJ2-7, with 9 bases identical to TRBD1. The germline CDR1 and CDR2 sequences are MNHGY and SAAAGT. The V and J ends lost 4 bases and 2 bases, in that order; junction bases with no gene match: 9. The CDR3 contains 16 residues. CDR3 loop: CASSSTGGGKTYEQYF. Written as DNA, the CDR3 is TGTGCCAGCAGTTCTACAGGGGGCGGGAAAACCTACGAGCAGTACTTC.

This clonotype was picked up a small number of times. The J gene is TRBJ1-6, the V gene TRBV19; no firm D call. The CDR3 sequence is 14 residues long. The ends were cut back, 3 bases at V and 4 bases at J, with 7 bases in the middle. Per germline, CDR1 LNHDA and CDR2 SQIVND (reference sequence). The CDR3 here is CASSIYGYNSPLHF. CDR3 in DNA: TGTGCCAGTAGTATTTATGGTTATAATTCACCCCTCCACTTT. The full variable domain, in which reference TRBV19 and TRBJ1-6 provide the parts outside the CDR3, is DGGITQSPKYLFRKEGQNVTLSCEQNLNHDAMYWYRQDPGQGLRLIYYSQIVNDFQKGDIAEGYSVSREKKESFPLTVTSAQKNPTAFYLCASSIYGYNSPLHFGNGTRLTVT.

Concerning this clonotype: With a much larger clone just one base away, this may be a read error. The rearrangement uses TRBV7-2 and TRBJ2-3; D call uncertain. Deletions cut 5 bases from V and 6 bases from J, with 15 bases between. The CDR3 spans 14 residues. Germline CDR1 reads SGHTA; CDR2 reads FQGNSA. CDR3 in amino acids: CASSVDVGTDTQYF. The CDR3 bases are TGTGCCAGCAGCGTAGATGTGGGAACGGATACGCAGTATTTT.

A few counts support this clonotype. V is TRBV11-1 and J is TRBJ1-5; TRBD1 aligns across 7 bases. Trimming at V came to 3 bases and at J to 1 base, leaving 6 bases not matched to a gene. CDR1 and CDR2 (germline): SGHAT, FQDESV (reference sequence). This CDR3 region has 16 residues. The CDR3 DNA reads TGTGCCAGCAGCTTTCACCAGGGGGGAAGCAATCAGCCCCAGCATTTT. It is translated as CASSFHQGGSNQPQHF.

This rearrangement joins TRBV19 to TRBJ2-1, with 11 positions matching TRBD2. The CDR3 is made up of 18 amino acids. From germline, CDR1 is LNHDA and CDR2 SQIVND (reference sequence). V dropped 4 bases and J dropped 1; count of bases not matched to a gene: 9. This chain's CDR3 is CASSRWQLAGVSYNEQFF. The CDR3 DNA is TGTGCCAGTAGTAGGTGGCAACTAGCGGGAGTTTCCTACAATGAGCAGTTCTTC.

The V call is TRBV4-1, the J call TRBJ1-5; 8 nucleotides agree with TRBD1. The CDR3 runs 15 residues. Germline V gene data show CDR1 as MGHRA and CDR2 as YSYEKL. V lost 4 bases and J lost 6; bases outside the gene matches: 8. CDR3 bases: TGCGCCAGCAGCCGGGAGGACAGGGTAGTTCAGCCCCAGCATTTT. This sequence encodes CASSREDRVVQPQHF.

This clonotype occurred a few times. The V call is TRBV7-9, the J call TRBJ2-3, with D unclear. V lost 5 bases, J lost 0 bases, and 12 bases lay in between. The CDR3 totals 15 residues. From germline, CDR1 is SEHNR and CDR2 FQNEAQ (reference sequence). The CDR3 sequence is CASSRRGQSTDTQYF. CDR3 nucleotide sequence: TGTGCCAGCAGCCGGCGCGGCCAAAGCACAGATACGCAGTATTTT.

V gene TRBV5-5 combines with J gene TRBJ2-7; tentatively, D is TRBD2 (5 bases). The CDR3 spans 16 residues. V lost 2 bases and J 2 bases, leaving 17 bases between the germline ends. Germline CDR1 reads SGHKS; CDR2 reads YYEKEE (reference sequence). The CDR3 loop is CASSFSPHGGAYEQYF. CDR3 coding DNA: TGTGCCAGCAGCTTTTCTCCTCATGGAGGCGCCTACGAGCAGTACTTC.

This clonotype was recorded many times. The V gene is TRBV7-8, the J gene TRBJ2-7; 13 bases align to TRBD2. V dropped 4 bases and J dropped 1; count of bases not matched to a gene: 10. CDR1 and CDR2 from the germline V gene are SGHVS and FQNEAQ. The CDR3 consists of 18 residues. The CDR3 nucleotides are TGTGCCAGCAGCTCGGGGACTAGCGGGGCCCACTTTTCCTACGAGCAGTACTTC. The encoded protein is CASSSGTSGAHFSYEQYF.